This T cell receptor beta chain is from a study of vaccination effects on CD4 cells after COVID-19. Profiling relied on immunoSEQ multiplex PCR, and the TCRdb table lists in-frame clones only, not all of them. This table has 40,000 to 45,000 clones, around 76% appearing once. General observations from the study: Marked clonal contraction was seen in infection- and vaccine-induced clones late after vaccination.

Following an approximately 9-day culture, CD4+ T cells were purified. A PCR test confirmed that the person had SARS-CoV-2 infection between March and December 2020. Either the mRNA-1273 or the BNT162b2 vaccine was given to participants as two doses. Half of the medium was exchanged for IL-2 medium on both days 3 and 7. Concerning this clone: Its antigen is currently unknown.

This CDR3 has 14 amino acids. V lost 3 bases and J 0 bases, leaving 9 bases between the germline ends. CDR1 and CDR2 (germline): SGHRS, YFSETQ. This TCR came from a human donor who had a prior SARS-CoV-2 infection. The chain is built from TRBV5-1 and TRBJ1-1, with D unclear. Sequenced material: CD4+ T cells from PBMCs cultured without peptide, taken after COVID-19 vaccination. The CDR3 sequence: CASSWERMNTEAFF. The DNA for the CDR3 is TGCGCCAGCAGCTGGGAAAGGATGAACACTGAAGCTTTCTTT.